What follows is one T cell receptor beta chain and its context. In the study's own analysis: Nucleated cell counts were estimated from reference gene primer amplification. The protocol was immunoSEQ multiplex PCR, while the TCRdb copy is restricted to in-frame clones and leaves out a portion. V and J calls and clone size are copied from that table; D and trimming were computed from the DNA. The sample holds under 150,000 clones, roughly nine tenths seen once. This entry is derived from a study of blood T cell repertoires in COVID-19. Trimming pared 1 base from V and 0 bases from J, leaving 10 bases between. The CDR3 is 15 amino acids. Germline CDR1 reads MNHEY; CDR2 reads SVGEGT.

This rearrangement joins TRBV6-2 or TRBV6-3 to TRBJ2-7; perhaps TRBD1 as D (6 bases). The TCR was taken from a man between 60 and 70 years old with COVID-19, enrolled during active disease. Sequencing was performed on peripheral blood. CDR3 amino acids: CASSYLDSSSYEQYF. Written as DNA, the CDR3 is TGTGCCAGCAGTTACTTGGACAGTAGCTCCTACGAGCAGTACTTC.